Listed here is a single T cell receptor (beta chain). Its antigen is unknown. Trimming removed 4 bases at V and 1 base at J, with 7 bases between. Germline CDR1 is MNHNS and CDR2 is SASEGT. The CDR3 is 13 residues long. The data were obtained in a study of cytomegalovirus exposure and HLA in healthy donors. PCR was performed using 60 Vbeta and 13 Jbeta primers. Using immunoSEQ multiplex PCR, the repertoire was profiled, and TCRdb retains in-frame clones only, with some absent. The repertoire has about 160,000 clones, more than 80% of them found once; the top ten carry roughly 7.7%. Study-wide findings and caveats: Analysis was carried out at a later point, and it linked a missense DCLRE1C variant to TCR beta V- and J-gene trimming. The productive fraction for most TCR beta V segments was about 90% or about 30% in an earlier analysis.

Despite likely unrecorded immune exposures, the donors were nominally healthy at the time of sampling. The TCR comes from a woman between 25 and 40 years old in good health and CMV-seropositive. Sequencing input: PBMCs. The chain employs TRBV6-1 and TRBJ1-1; D not resolved. CDR3 in DNA: TGTGCCAGCAGTGTTACACAGAACACTGAAGCTTTCTTT. Its protein is CASSVTQNTEAFF.